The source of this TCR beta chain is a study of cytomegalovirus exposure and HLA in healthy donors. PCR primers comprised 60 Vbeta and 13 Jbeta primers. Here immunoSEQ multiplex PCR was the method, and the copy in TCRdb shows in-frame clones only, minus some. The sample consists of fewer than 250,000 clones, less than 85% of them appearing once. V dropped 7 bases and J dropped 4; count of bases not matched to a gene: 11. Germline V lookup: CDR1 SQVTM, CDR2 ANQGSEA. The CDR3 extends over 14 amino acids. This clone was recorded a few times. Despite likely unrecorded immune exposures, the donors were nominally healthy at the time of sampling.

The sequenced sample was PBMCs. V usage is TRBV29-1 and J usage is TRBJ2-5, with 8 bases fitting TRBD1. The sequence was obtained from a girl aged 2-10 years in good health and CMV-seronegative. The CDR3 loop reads CSAGERTGLETQYF. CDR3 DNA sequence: TGCAGCGCCGGGGAAAGGACAGGGTTAGAGACCCAGTACTTC.